These 11 T cell receptor beta chains came from one sample sequenced in a study of blood T cell repertoires in COVID-19. Here immunoSEQ multiplex PCR was the method, and the copy in TCRdb shows in-frame clones only, minus some. The table shows under 350,000 clones, with roughly 86% occurring only once. The sequenced sample consisted of PBMCs or T cells enriched from blood (not recorded which). Source of these receptors: a woman aged 18-35 years who had recovered from COVID-19.

This clone is a singleton in its sample. This chain links TRBV6-5 with TRBJ2-2; D possibly corresponds to TRBD1 (6 bases). Germline assignment: CDR1 MNHEY and CDR2 SVGAGI. The CDR3 covers 14 residues. Deletions cut 0 bases from V and 4 bases from J, with 6 bases between. The CDR3: CASSYSGATGELFF. The CDR3 nucleotides are TGTGCCAGCAGTTACTCGGGGGCCACCGGGGAGCTGTTTTTT.

V and J are TRBV3-1 (or the pseudogene TRBV3-2) and TRBJ2-3, with TRBD2 identical over 11 bases. CDR3 length: 19 residues. Trimming took 1 base from V and 1 from J; bases not matched to a gene: 10. Germline CDR1 and CDR2: LGHDT and YNNKEL (reference sequence). The CDR3 spells CASSQASASGRHGTDTQYF. CDR3 DNA sequence: TGTGCCAGCAGCCAAGCCTCGGCTAGCGGGAGGCACGGCACAGATACGCAGTATTTT.

This clone has only one observation. The chain employs TRBV27 and TRBJ1-4; possibly TRBD1 for D (5 bases). The germline V and J ends were trimmed by 2 bases and 8 bases, with 30 bases remaining between them. Germline V gene lookup returns CDR1 MNHEY and CDR2 SMNVEV (reference sequence). This CDR3 comprises 20 residues. The CDR3 reads CASSLASPGTTLRGGEKLFF. CDR3 bases: TGTGCCAGCAGTTTAGCGAGCCCGGGGACTACCTTACGGGGAGGGGAAAAACTGTTTTTT.

The J gene is TRBJ2-2, the V gene TRBV13; 12 positions match TRBD2. V dropped 3 bases and J dropped 6; count of bases not matched to a gene: 8. The germline CDR1 and CDR2 sequences are PRHDT and FYEKMQ (reference sequence). The CDR3 totals 17 residues. The CDR3 here is CASSLTGLAGGPGELFF. CDR3 DNA: TGTGCCAGCAGCTTGACAGGGCTAGCGGGAGGGCCCGGGGAGCTGTTTTTT.

The gene calls are TRBV3-1 (or the pseudogene TRBV3-2) and TRBJ1-1; D call uncertain. This CDR3 spans 14 amino acids. The germline gives CDR1 LGHDT, CDR2 YNNKEL (reference sequence). The ends were cut back, 4 bases at V and 1 base at J, with 10 bases in the middle. The CDR3: CASSLGHSNTEAFF. CDR3 DNA sequence: TGTGCCAGCAGCCTTGGGCATTCGAACACTGAAGCTTTCTTT.

V gene TRBV9 combines with J gene TRBJ2-2, with a tentative D call TRBD2 (6 bases). In germline, CDR1 is SGDLS, CDR2 YYNGEE. V lost 5 bases to trimming and J lost 6 bases, with 17 bases between them. The CDR3 consists of 15 residues. The CDR3 nucleotides are TGTGCCAGCAGGGCGAGGGTGGAGGGGCCCGGGGAGCTGTTTTTT. It specifies CASRARVEGPGELFF.

The CDR3 is CASSLGLTEKLFF. The CDR3 nucleotides are TGCGCCAGCAGCCTGGGACTCACCGAAAAACTGTTTTTT. The chain carries TRBV5-1 and TRBJ1-4; possible D gene TRBD1, 5 bases. V was pared by 4 bases and J by 8 bases, with 12 bases between. The CDR3 is made up of 13 amino acids. Germline assignment: CDR1 SGHRS and CDR2 YFSETQ.

CDR3 nucleotides: TGTGCCTGGAACGGGGGAAGGGGTAATTCACCCCTCCACTTT. As protein: CAWNGGRGNSPLHF. The V call is TRBV30, the J call TRBJ1-6, with a weak D call TRBD1 (5 bases). The CDR3 is made up of 14 amino acids. With 4 bases removed from V and 6 bases from J, the gap between germline ends came to 13 bases. Germline assignment: CDR1 GTSNPN and CDR2 SVGIG (reference sequence).

The sample holds a few counts of this clone. The chain joins TRBV7-9 to TRBJ2-5, with TRBD1 matching over 7 bases. Germline V CDR1 and CDR2: SEHNR, FQNEAQ (reference sequence). The CDR3 has 16 amino acids. The V and J ends lost 0 bases and 0 bases, in that order; junction bases with no gene match: 4. CDR3 amino acids: CASSLAGGHDQETQYF. CDR3 in DNA: TGTGCCAGCAGCTTAGCAGGGGGCCACGACCAAGAGACCCAGTACTTC.

The chain combines TRBV27 with TRBJ2-7, with a weak D call TRBD1 (5 bases). The germline V gene encodes CDR1 MNHEY and CDR2 SMNVEV (reference sequence). V dropped 7 bases and J dropped 0 bases, with 19 bases sitting between them. The CDR3 loop spans 16 amino acids. DNA of the CDR3: TGTGCCAGCACCAGGGCCGTAGCTTACCTCTCCTACGAGCAGTACTTC. It codes for CASTRAVAYLSYEQYF.

The chain uses TRBV6-5 and TRBJ1-2; tentatively, D is TRBD1 (5 bases). Germline V lookup: CDR1 MNHEY, CDR2 SVGAGI. Between the trimmed V and J ends, which lost 6 bases and 8 bases, there was a span of 16 bases. The CDR3 runs 13 residues. The DNA for the CDR3 is TGTGCCAGCAGAGACAGCGCCCATCTGGGCTACACCTTC. Its protein product is CASRDSAHLGYTF.